This T cell receptor (beta chain) emerged from a study of blood T cell repertoires in COVID-19. The wider study: Collection of acute and convalescent COVID-19 samples took place in the United States, Italy and Spain. PBMCs, B-cell-depleted T cells, or T cells were the source of the cDNA or gDNA that made up the material.

Libraries were prepared by immunoSEQ multiplex PCR; TCRdb keeps only in-frame clonotypes and omits some of them. The repertoire includes about 45,000 clones, around 90% of them detected once, and under 0.4% sits in the top ten. This clone was counted a single time. Other DNA sequences of this sample code for an identical CDR3. The CDR3 consists of 14 residues. V lost 0 bases and J lost 0, with 6 bases in between. Germline lookup yields CDR1 SGHRS and CDR2 YFSETQ. Sequenced material: peripheral blood. The V and J genes are TRBV5-1 and TRBJ1-1; D is unresolved. This sequence was found in a human donor in a cohort sampled during active COVID-19. CDR3 nucleotides: TGCGCCAGCAGCTTGGGACAAATGAACACTGAAGCTTTCTTT. This gives the protein CASSLGQMNTEAFF.